The 20 T cell receptor beta chains presented below share a single source sample, sequenced in a study of cytomegalovirus exposure and HLA in healthy donors. With 60 Vbeta and 13 Jbeta primers, the PCR was carried out. Generated by immunoSEQ multiplex PCR, the TCRdb table keeps only in-frame clones and is missing some. This table has 100,000 to 150,000 clones, around three quarters appearing once. The sequenced material came from PBMCs. The receptors stem from a male donor in good health and CMV-seropositive.

This clone was observed a handful of times. The chain joins TRBV7-9 to TRBJ1-3; D is undetermined. Trimming left V 4 bases short and J 0 bases short, with 19 bases between. Germline V CDR1 and CDR2: SEHNR, FQNEAQ (reference sequence). The CDR3 totals 18 residues. The CDR3 here is CASSSLVGPSHSGNTIYF. The CDR3 DNA follows: TGTGCCAGCAGCTCATTGGTGGGCCCATCTCACTCTGGAAACACCATATATTTT.

The V call is TRBV6-5, the J call TRBJ1-2, with 7 positions matching TRBD1. With 6 bases clipped from V and 4 bases from J, the junction kept 8 bases outside the gene matches. Looked up from germline, CDR1 is MNHEY and CDR2 is SVGAGI. This CDR3 region has 14 residues. As DNA, the CDR3 is TGTGCCAGCAGAGGGGGCCTAGGGCCCTATGGCTACACCTTC. It encodes CASRGGLGPYGYTF.

Sample share makes this clone medium-sized (0.01 to 0.1%). Other DNA variants within this sample encode the same CDR3. The J gene is TRBJ1-6, the V gene TRBV13, with TRBD1 matching over 7 bases. The CDR3 totals 14 residues. J gave up 10 bases and V 5 bases, and 8 bases lay outside the gene matches. Per germline, CDR1 PRHDT and CDR2 FYEKMQ (reference sequence). This chain's CDR3 is CASSTRDSYSPLHF. CDR3 sequence (DNA): TGTGCCAGCAGCACCCGGGACAGTTACTCACCCCTCCACTTT.

The CDR3 spells CASSLGPTNYGYTF. The DNA for the CDR3 is TGTGCCAGCAGCTTGGGGCCGACTAACTATGGCTACACCTTC. The chain combines TRBV7-8 with TRBJ1-2, with a weak D call TRBD1 (5 bases). This CDR3 is 14 amino acids long. V gave up 3 bases and J gave up 0 bases, with 8 bases separating them. Germline assignment: CDR1 SGHVS and CDR2 FQNEAQ.

This sequence joins TRBV9 and TRBJ2-7; no reliable D call. The germline V and J ends were trimmed by 0 bases and 6 bases, with 10 bases remaining between them. Germline assignment: CDR1 SGDLS and CDR2 YYNGEE. The CDR3 extends over 13 amino acids. In DNA form, the CDR3 reads TGTGCCAGCAGCGTAGGGCCGGAGACCGAGCAGTACTTC. Protein product: CASSVGPETEQYF. The full variable domain, completed using reference TRBV9 and TRBJ2-7, is DSGVTQTPKHLITATGQRVTLRCSPRSGDLSVYWYQQSLDQGLQFLIQYYNGEERAKGNILERFSAQQFPDLHSELNLSSLELGDSALYFCASSVGPETEQYFGPGTRLTVT.

V gene TRBV2 combines with J gene TRBJ2-1, with D maybe TRBD2 (6 bases). The length of the CDR3 is 10 residues. Germline CDR1 SNHLY, CDR2 FYNNEI. Trimming shortened V by 8 bases and J by 15 bases, and 14 bases separated the two germline ends. The CDR3 sequence: CASDSGRVFF. The CDR3 DNA reads as TGTGCCAGCGATAGCGGACGGGTGTTCTTC.

This clone was seen a single time. The rearrangement links TRBV6-5 to TRBJ2-7; TRBD2 matches 10 bases. This CDR3 has 15 residues. J gave up 5 bases and V 8 bases, and 12 bases lay outside the gene matches. Germline loops: CDR1 MNHEY, CDR2 SVGAGI. Here the CDR3 DNA reads TGTGCCAGCGGCCCCACGGTAGCGGGGGGCCACGAGCAGTACTTC. It codes for CASGPTVAGGHEQYF.

The chain carries TRBV5-1 and TRBJ2-2; tentatively, D is TRBD1 (5 bases). The CDR3 has 18 amino acids. V was cut by 0 bases and J by 4 bases, with 19 bases left in between. Germline-derived CDR1 and CDR2 are SGHRS and YFSETQ. CDR3 sequence (DNA): TGCGCCAGCAGCTTGGGTCTAGGGCCAAGGGGTAGCACCGGGGAGCTGTTTTTT. Residues: CASSLGLGPRGSTGELFF.

V and J are TRBV7-2 and TRBJ1-1; D not certain. Per the germline V gene, CDR1 is SGHTA and CDR2 is FQGNSA. V was cut by 5 bases and J by 0 bases, with 7 bases left in between. CDR3 length: 13 residues. The CDR3 coding sequence is TGTGCCAGCAGCCCCAGATTGAACACTGAAGCTTTCTTT. Its translation is CASSPRLNTEAFF.

The V and J genes are TRBV5-1 and TRBJ2-5; 12 nucleotides agree with TRBD2. V trimming: 5 bases; J trimming: 5 bases; junction bases outside the gene matches: 13. CDR1 and CDR2 (germline): SGHRS, YFSETQ. This CDR3 spans 17 amino acids. The CDR3: CASRELAGGPVMETQYF. The CDR3, as DNA: TGCGCCAGCAGGGAGCTAGCGGGAGGGCCGGTTATGGAGACCCAGTACTTC.

This sequence joins TRBV6-1 and TRBJ1-1, with D maybe TRBD1 (5 bases). The germline V gene has CDR1 MNHNS and CDR2 SASEGT. CDR3 length: 16 residues. Trimming pared 2 bases from V and 0 bases from J, leaving 13 bases between. The CDR3 DNA is TGTGCCAGCAGTGAAAAAGGCCTAGGGGTGAACACTGAAGCTTTCTTT. This gives the protein CASSEKGLGVNTEAFF.

V is TRBV11-2 and J is TRBJ2-7, with 8 bases identical to TRBD1. Germline V gives CDR1 SGHAT, CDR2 FQNNGV. CDR3 length: 14 amino acids. V lost 1 base and J lost 3; bases outside the gene matches: 2. The CDR3 spells CASSLGGQVYEQYF. The CDR3 region has the DNA TGTGCCAGCAGCTTAGGGGGACAGGTCTACGAGCAGTACTTC.

The chain employs TRBV19 and TRBJ2-5; TRBD1 is a possible D gene (5 bases). Looked up from germline, CDR1 is LNHDA and CDR2 is SQIVND (reference sequence). The CDR3 contains 14 residues. Trimming removed 1 base from V and 5 bases from J, with 11 bases in between. The CDR3 spells CASSIGQSLETQYF. DNA of the CDR3: TGTGCCAGTAGTATAGGACAGTCTTTGGAGACCCAGTACTTC.

The genes are TRBV25-1 and TRBJ1-2, with D perhaps TRBD1 (5 bases). V was cut by 2 bases and J by 0 bases, with 13 bases left in between. Germline loops: CDR1 MGHDK, CDR2 SYGVNS. The CDR3 has 16 residues. For the CDR3, the DNA is TGTGCCAGCAGTGAAGTCGGGGGGGGAGCTAACTATGGCTACACCTTC. Translated: CASSEVGGGANYGYTF.

The chain carries TRBV7-2 and TRBJ1-2, with 9 bases identical to TRBD1. The germline V gene encodes CDR1 SGHTA and CDR2 FQGNSA. The CDR3 covers 13 residues. V was clipped by 5 bases and J by 4 bases; unmatched bases: 2. The CDR3 loop reads CASSPTGGYGYTF. Written as DNA, the CDR3 is TGTGCCAGCAGCCCGACAGGGGGCTATGGCTACACCTTC.

This clone turned up a few times. The V gene is TRBV6-4, the J gene TRBJ1-2; weak D call: TRBD1 (5 bases). The V end was cut by 3 bases, the J end by 6 bases, with 14 bases between. The CDR3 is 14 residues long. Germline CDR1 and CDR2: MRHNA and SNTAGT. The CDR3: CASSEQSGSDGYTF. The CDR3 nucleotides read TGTGCCAGCAGTGAGCAATCAGGGTCAGATGGCTACACCTTC.

In its sample, this clone was seen a few times. V usage is TRBV30 and J usage is TRBJ2-7, with TRBD1 matching 8 bases. Germline assignment: CDR1 GTSNPN and CDR2 SVGIG (reference sequence). CDR3 length: 15 residues. V shed 0 bases, J shed 1 base, and the junction held 5 bases outside the gene matches. The chain's CDR3 is CAWSVWGQDSYEQYF. CDR3 DNA: TGTGCCTGGAGTGTATGGGGACAGGATTCCTACGAGCAGTACTTC.

This clone was recorded a few times. The chain employs TRBV2 and TRBJ2-7, with 10 bases aligning to TRBD2. The CDR3 has 15 amino acids. The germline V gene has CDR1 SNHLY and CDR2 FYNNEI. The V and J ends lost 6 bases and 0 bases, in that order; junction bases with no gene match: 5. The CDR3 reads CASRVTSGSSYEQYF. The CDR3 region has the DNA TGTGCCAGCAGGGTGACTAGCGGGTCCTCCTACGAGCAGTACTTC.

The rearrangement joins TRBV28 to TRBJ2-1, with D possibly TRBD2 on 6 matching bases. The CDR3 runs 14 residues. Germline-derived CDR1 and CDR2 are MDHEN and SYDVKM. The V end lost 3 bases, the J end lost 6 bases, and 12 bases lay between the germline ends. CDR3 sequence reads: CASSLEGAGNEQFF. CDR3 nucleotide sequence: TGTGCCAGCAGTTTGGAGGGCGCCGGCAATGAGCAGTTCTTC. The full variable domain, its missing parts supplied by reference TRBV28 and TRBJ2-1, is DVKVTQSSRYLVKRTGEKVFLECVQDMDHENMFWYRQDPGLGLRLIYFSYDVKMKEKGDIPEGYSVSREKKERFSLILESASTNQTSMYLCASSLEGAGNEQFFGPGTRLTVL.

This clone has more than one count but fewer than ten. The rearrangement links TRBV28 to TRBJ2-1, with 11 bases fitting TRBD2. CDR3 length: 15 residues. The germline gives CDR1 MDHEN, CDR2 SYDVKM. V dropped 6 bases and J dropped 9; count of bases not matched to a gene: 10. CDR3 in amino acids: CASRQIAGGLAEQFF. As DNA, the CDR3 is TGTGCCAGCAGACAAATAGCGGGAGGGCTTGCTGAGCAGTTCTTC.